The 17 T cell receptor beta chains in this list originate from one sample, sequenced in a study of cytomegalovirus exposure and HLA in healthy donors. PCR was performed using 60 Vbeta and 13 Jbeta primers. Using immunoSEQ multiplex PCR, the repertoire was profiled, and TCRdb retains in-frame clones only, with some absent. The top ten hold approximately 16% of the sample, which has 90,000 to 110,000 clones, over 9.5% seen once. Material: PBMCs. The receptor set was obtained from a man between 35 and 55 years old in good health and CMV-seropositive.

In its sample, this clone was seen a few times. This sequence joins TRBV6-1 and TRBJ2-7, with TRBD1 identical over 7 bases. V shed 6 bases, J shed 3 bases, and the junction held 2 bases outside the gene matches. The germline V gene encodes CDR1 MNHNS and CDR2 SASEGT. The CDR3 is 12 residues long. In DNA, the CDR3 is TGTGCCAGCAGGGACAGGTTCTACGAGCAGTACTTC. Protein sequence: CASRDRFYEQYF.

The gene calls are TRBV6-5 and TRBJ2-5, with TRBD2 matching over 10 bases. The germline CDR1 and CDR2 sequences are MNHEY and SVGAGI. Trimming cost V 5 bases and J 2 bases; bases outside gene matches: 5. CDR3 length: 15 amino acids. In DNA, the CDR3 is TGTGCCAGCAGTAGTATACTAGCGGGGCAAGAGACCCAGTACTTC. Amino acids: CASSSILAGQETQYF.

The chain couples TRBV29-1 to TRBJ2-3; a weak D match, TRBD1 (5 bases). The CDR3 runs to 12 residues. V was pared by 5 bases and J by 6 bases, with 12 bases between. Germline values: CDR1 SQVTM, CDR2 ANQGSEA. The CDR3 nucleotides read TGCAGCGTTCGGCAAGGGGTGGATACGCAGTATTTT. Translating it yields CSVRQGVDTQYF.

The CDR3 region has the DNA TGTGCCAGCAGGCGGGACAGGGGGCTTTATGAAGCTTTCTTT. Protein product: CASRRDRGLYEAFF. The chain combines TRBV6-5 with TRBJ1-1; 12 nucleotides match TRBD1. The CDR3 contains 14 residues. V shed 6 bases, J shed 7 bases, and the junction held 6 bases outside the gene matches. Per the germline V gene, CDR1 is MNHEY and CDR2 is SVGAGI.

The gene calls are TRBV9 and TRBJ2-7, with D possibly TRBD2 on 5 matching bases. V lost 4 bases and J lost 2, with 16 bases in between. The CDR3 runs 15 residues. Germline values: CDR1 SGDLS, CDR2 YYNGEE. This CDR3 reads CASSPRASGAYEQYF. The CDR3, as DNA: TGTGCCAGCAGCCCTCGGGCCTCCGGGGCCTACGAGCAGTACTTC. Full variable domain (rest looked up from reference TRBV9 and TRBJ2-7): DSGVTQTPKHLITATGQRVTLRCSPRSGDLSVYWYQQSLDQGLQFLIQYYNGEERAKGNILERFSAQQFPDLHSELNLSSLELGDSALYFCASSPRASGAYEQYFGPGTRLTVT.

This clone has just one count. The rearrangement uses TRBV27 and TRBJ1-2; 10 bases agree with TRBD1. With V trimmed by 7 bases and J by 3 bases, 5 bases remained unmatched. The CDR3 is made up of 14 amino acids. Germline CDR1 and CDR2: MNHEY and SMNVEV (reference sequence). CDR3 sequence: CASTQGQGHYGYTF. The CDR3 nucleotides read TGTGCCAGCACTCAGGGACAGGGGCACTATGGCTACACCTTC.

This clone was observed a few times. CDR3 loop: CASSFTGANTEAFF. As DNA, the CDR3 is TGTGCCAGCAGCTTTACAGGGGCGAACACTGAAGCTTTCTTT. The gene calls are TRBV7-9 and TRBJ1-1; 7 bases map to TRBD1. With 3 bases clipped from V and 1 base from J, the junction kept 2 bases outside the gene matches. The CDR3 covers 14 residues. Germline CDR1 is SEHNR and CDR2 is FQNEAQ (reference sequence).

This chain connects TRBV7-2 to TRBJ2-7, with 8 bases that match TRBD2. The CDR3 length is 14 residues. CDR1 is SGHTA, CDR2 FQGNSA, per germline. Germline trimming cut 3 bases from V and 9 bases from J; bases unmatched to any gene: 10. CDR3 in DNA: TGTGCCAGCAGCTTCGGACTAGCCGCCGTCGGGCAGTACTTC. Translating gives CASSFGLAAVGQYF.

CDR3: CASARGTGVYEQYF. In DNA form, the CDR3 reads TGTGCCAGCGCTCGGGGGACAGGGGTGTACGAGCAGTACTTC. V and J are TRBV19 and TRBJ2-7; 10 bases align to TRBD1. The CDR3 is 14 residues long. After removal of 9 bases from V and 4 bases from J, the junction contained 9 bases not matched to a gene. Germline CDR1 and CDR2: LNHDA and SQIVND (reference sequence).

This clone was picked up a small number of times. V and J are TRBV5-1 and TRBJ1-3; perhaps TRBD1 as D (6 bases). This CDR3 comprises 15 residues. Trimming pared 4 bases from V and 0 bases from J, leaving 11 bases between. CDR1 and CDR2 (germline): SGHRS, YFSETQ. The CDR3 DNA is TGCGCCAGCAGCAAGGACAGTCTCTCTGGAAACACCATATATTTT. Residues: CASSKDSLSGNTIYF.

This clone has a handful of counts. The V and J genes are TRBV10-1 and TRBJ2-3; D possibly corresponds to TRBD1 (7 bases). Germline CDR1 WNHNN, CDR2 SYGVQD (reference sequence). Trimming took off 4 bases at V and 4 bases at J, with 12 bases between the two ends. The CDR3 totals 14 residues. The CDR3 DNA follows: TGCGCCAGCAGTGGCGGAGGGACAGCAGATACGCAGTATTTT. Its protein product is CASSGGGTADTQYF.

This clone was counted a few times. The rearrangement uses TRBV29-1 and TRBJ2-1, with 10 nucleotides matching TRBD2. The length of the CDR3 is 13 residues. The germline V gene has CDR1 SQVTM and CDR2 ANQGSEA. Trimming at V came to 7 bases and at J to 9 bases, leaving 9 bases not matched to a gene. The CDR3 loop reads CSAQREGHGEQFF. CDR3 in DNA: TGCAGCGCGCAGCGGGAGGGCCACGGTGAGCAGTTCTTC.

The chain recombines TRBV15 with TRBJ2-6; 7 bases map to TRBD1. Germline CDR1 LNHNV, CDR2 YYDKDF (reference sequence). V shed 2 bases, J shed 2 bases, and the junction held 3 bases outside the gene matches. The CDR3 contains 16 residues. The CDR3 DNA sequence: TGTGCCACCAGCAGACAAACAGGGGCTGGGGCCAACGTCCTGACTTTC. This encodes CATSRQTGAGANVLTF.

This clone has more than one count but fewer than ten. This chain joins TRBV4-1 and TRBJ2-5; 8 bases align to TRBD1. The length of the CDR3 is 15 residues. With V trimmed by 3 bases and J by 5 bases, 8 bases remained unmatched. From germline, CDR1 is MGHRA and CDR2 YSYEKL. CDR3 residues: CASSHPTTGVETQYF. CDR3 DNA: TGCGCCAGCAGCCATCCTACGACAGGGGTGGAGACCCAGTACTTC.

This clone was seen only a few times. The chain uses TRBV19 and TRBJ2-1; no clear D gene. CDR1 is LNHDA and CDR2 is SQIVND in the germline V gene (reference sequence). The V and J ends lost 3 bases and 10 bases respectively, with 10 bases between them. The CDR3 is 12 residues long. CDR3 in amino acids: CASSIVASEQFF. The CDR3 DNA is TGTGCCAGTAGTATTGTCGCGTCGGAGCAGTTCTTC.

This clone was found once. The CDR3 coding sequence is TGTGCCAGCAGCTTAGGTCCGGGACAGATGCAGTTCTTC. Translated: CASSLGPGQMQFF. The chain joins TRBV11-3 to TRBJ2-1; 7 nucleotides match TRBD1. Per germline, CDR1 SGHNT and CDR2 YENEEA. This CDR3 has 13 amino acids. V was clipped by 1 base and J by 12 bases; unmatched bases: 6. The variable domain in full, completed from reference TRBV11-3 and TRBJ2-1, reads EAGVVQSPRYKIIEKKQPVAFWCNPISGHNTLYWYLQNLGQGPELLIRYENEEAVDDSQLPKDRFSAERLKGVDSTLKIQPAELGDSAVYLCASSLGPGQMQFFGPGTRLTVL.

This clone was picked up a small number of times. This chain links TRBV7-2 with TRBJ1-1; D ambiguous. The CDR3 runs to 14 residues. Germline assignment: CDR1 SGHTA and CDR2 FQGNSA. V was clipped by 1 base and J by 2 bases, with 8 bases between them. In DNA, the CDR3 is TGTGCCAGCAGCTTAGTTCAGATCAACACTGAAGCTTTCTTT. It yields the protein CASSLVQINTEAFF.